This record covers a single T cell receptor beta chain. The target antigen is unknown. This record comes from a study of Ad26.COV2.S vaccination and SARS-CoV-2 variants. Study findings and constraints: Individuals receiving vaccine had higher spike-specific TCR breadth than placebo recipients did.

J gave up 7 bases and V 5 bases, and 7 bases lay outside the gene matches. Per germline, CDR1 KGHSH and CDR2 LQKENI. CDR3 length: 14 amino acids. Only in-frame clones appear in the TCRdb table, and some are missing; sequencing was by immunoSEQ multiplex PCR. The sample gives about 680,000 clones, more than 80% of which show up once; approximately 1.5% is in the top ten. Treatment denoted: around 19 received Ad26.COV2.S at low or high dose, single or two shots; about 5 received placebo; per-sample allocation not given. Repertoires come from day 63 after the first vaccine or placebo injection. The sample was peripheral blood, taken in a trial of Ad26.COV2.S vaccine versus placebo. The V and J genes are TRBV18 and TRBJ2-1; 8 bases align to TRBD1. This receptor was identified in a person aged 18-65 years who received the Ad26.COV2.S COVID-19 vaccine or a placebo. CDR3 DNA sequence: TGTGCCAGCTCAAAGACGGACAGGGAGAATGAGCAGTTCTTC. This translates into CASSKTDRENEQFF.